The 25 T cell receptor beta chains below were found in one sample sequenced in a study of blood T cell repertoires in COVID-19. The repertoire was sequenced with immunoSEQ multiplex PCR; TCRdb's copy has only in-frame clones and lacks some. Among a few hundred thousand clones listed, 80% to 90% were seen once. The specimen was peripheral blood. The receptor source for this set is a man aged 45-65 years who had recovered from COVID-19.

The rearrangement uses TRBV10-1 and TRBJ2-7, with 7 bases aligning to TRBD1. The germline V gene has CDR1 WNHNN and CDR2 SYGVQD (reference sequence). The CDR3 length is 16 residues. Trimming removed 6 bases from V and 4 bases from J; junction bases left unmatched: 15. The chain's CDR3 is CASSESRQGPWYEQYF. The CDR3 DNA reads as TGCGCCAGCAGCGAATCCCGACAGGGTCCCTGGTACGAGCAGTACTTC.

The chain recombines TRBV6-1 with TRBJ2-1; the D gene is possibly TRBD2 (6 bases). This CDR3 contains 16 residues. CDR1 is MNHNS, CDR2 SASEGT, per germline. The V end was cut by 4 bases, the J end by 6 bases, with 19 bases between. CDR3 in DNA: TGTGCCAGCAGTGTTTCCGGGACTCTTACCTCCAATGAGCAGTTCTTC. Protein product: CASSVSGTLTSNEQFF.

J is TRBJ2-3 and V is TRBV7-8; 10 bases map to TRBD2. Unmatched junction bases numbered 8, after V lost 8 bases and J lost 3 bases. In germline, CDR1 is SGHVS, CDR2 FQNEAQ. This CDR3 contains 15 residues. The CDR3 bases are TGTGCCAGCGGACCAGCGGGAGGGCCAACAGATACGCAGTATTTT. It encodes CASGPAGGPTDTQYF.

CDR3 loop: CASSSGGYSNQPQHF. The CDR3 DNA is TGTGCCAGCAGTTCGGGGGGTTATAGCAATCAGCCCCAGCATTTT. The genes are TRBV2 and TRBJ1-5; D is perhaps TRBD1 (5 bases). The CDR3 contains 15 residues. CDR1 is SNHLY, CDR2 FYNNEI, per germline. V was cut by 5 bases and J by 0 bases, with 11 bases left in between.

This clone showed up just a few times. The chain joins TRBV6-5 to TRBJ2-2; the match to TRBD1 covers 7 bases. This CDR3 comprises 15 residues. V lost 6 bases and J lost 0; bases outside the gene matches: 4. The germline V gene encodes CDR1 MNHEY and CDR2 SVGAGI. This CDR3 is CASSPQGANTGELFF. The CDR3 DNA reads TGTGCCAGCAGCCCCCAGGGGGCGAACACCGGGGAGCTGTTTTTT.

This chain connects TRBV19 to TRBJ2-1; D not certain. The CDR3 loop spans 13 amino acids. Germline V gene data show CDR1 as LNHDA and CDR2 as SQIVND (reference sequence). Trimming took off 3 bases at V and 9 bases at J, with 12 bases between the two ends. CDR3 coding DNA: TGTGCCAGTAGTATCCCCCTATTTGGTGAGCAGTTCTTC. Protein product: CASSIPLFGEQFF.

The CDR3 is CASRSSGRGSTDTQYF. For the CDR3, the DNA is TGTGCCAGCAGGAGTAGCGGGAGGGGAAGCACAGATACGCAGTATTTT. The chain has TRBV6-6 and TRBJ2-3; 11 bases line up with TRBD2. Germline V lookup: CDR1 MNHNY, CDR2 SVGAGI (reference sequence). This CDR3 spans 16 amino acids. The V and J ends lost 6 bases and 0 bases, in that order; junction bases with no gene match: 5.

The CDR3 reads CATSDRQGASDTQYF. The CDR3 coding sequence is TGTGCCACCAGTGACCGACAGGGGGCAAGTGATACGCAGTATTTT. V gene TRBV24-1 combines with J gene TRBJ2-3; 10 nucleotides match TRBD1. The CDR3 totals 15 residues. The V and J ends lost 4 bases and 6 bases, in that order; junction bases with no gene match: 6. Per germline, CDR1 KGHDR and CDR2 SFDVKD.

A single count supports this clone. J is TRBJ2-7 and V is TRBV3-1 (or the pseudogene TRBV3-2), with 9 bases identical to TRBD2. The ends lost 6 bases at V and 3 bases at J; junction bases unmatched: 9. Germline V gene sequence: CDR1 LGHDT, CDR2 YNNKEL (reference sequence). The CDR3 contains 15 residues. CDR3 sequence: CASSRSTSGIYEQYF. The DNA for the CDR3 is TGTGCCAGCAGTCGTTCGACTAGCGGTATCTACGAGCAGTACTTC.

J is TRBJ1-1 and V is TRBV29-1; D is ambiguous. The V gene's germline CDR1 is SQVTM and CDR2 ANQGSEA. The CDR3 is 12 amino acids. V lost 5 bases, J lost 1 base, and 8 bases lay in between. The CDR3 coding sequence is TGCAGCGTTTCTGGCACGAACACTGAAGCTTTCTTT. Its translation: CSVSGTNTEAFF.

The chain carries TRBV5-1 and TRBJ2-3, with D possibly being TRBD2 (5 bases). V was cut by 6 bases and J by 4 bases, with 18 bases left in between. The length of the CDR3 is 15 residues. Germline V gene data show CDR1 as SGHRS and CDR2 as YFSETQ. In DNA form, the CDR3 reads TGCGCCAGCAAGGCCGGGCGGGTCGGGGCAGATACGCAGTATTTT. Its translation: CASKAGRVGADTQYF.

The rearrangement joins TRBV6-1 to TRBJ2-1, with D tentatively TRBD2 (6 bases). The V and J ends lost 2 bases and 7 bases respectively, with 15 bases between them. The germline gives CDR1 MNHNS, CDR2 SASEGT. CDR3 length: 15 amino acids. CDR3 in DNA: TGTGCCAGCAGTGAATGGATAGCGGAGGGGAATGAGCAGTTCTTC. It encodes CASSEWIAEGNEQFF.

The chain carries TRBV28 and TRBJ1-2; no reliable D call. The V gene's germline CDR1 is MDHEN and CDR2 SYDVKM. The CDR3 totals 14 residues. The ends were cut back, 5 bases at V and 4 bases at J, with 14 bases in the middle. CDR3 region: CASSLDRFSYGYTF. In DNA form, the CDR3 reads TGTGCCAGCAGTCTAGACCGTTTCTCCTATGGCTACACCTTC.

This sequence joins TRBV18 and TRBJ2-7, with 12 bases identical to TRBD1. Germline assignment: CDR1 KGHSH and CDR2 LQKENI. This CDR3 comprises 15 residues. The trim removed 3 bases at V and 3 bases at J, leaving 3 bases unmatched. The CDR3 sequence is CASSPGQGAIYEQYF. The CDR3, as DNA: TGTGCCAGCTCACCGGGACAGGGGGCGATCTACGAGCAGTACTTC. The full variable domain, its missing parts supplied by reference TRBV18 and TRBJ2-7, is NAGVMQNPRHLVRRRGQEARLRCSPMKGHSHVYWYRQLPEEGLKFMVYLQKENIIDESGMPKERFSAEFPKEGPSILRIQQVVRGDSAAYFCASSPGQGAIYEQYFGPGTRLTVT.

The chain links TRBV5-8 to TRBJ2-5; TRBD2 matches at 9 bases. The V and J ends lost 3 bases and 5 bases, in that order; junction bases with no gene match: 17. Germline-derived CDR1 and CDR2 are SGHTS and YDEGEE. The length of the CDR3 is 18 residues. This CDR3 is CASSSGGSGRVLGETQYF. The CDR3 DNA reads as TGTGCCAGCAGCTCCGGGGGTAGCGGGAGAGTTTTGGGGGAGACCCAGTACTTC.

V usage is TRBV5-4 and J usage is TRBJ2-1; D may be TRBD1 (6 bases). Germline values: CDR1 SGHNT, CDR2 YYREEE (reference sequence). The CDR3 has 15 residues. V shed 4 bases and J shed 2 bases, with 13 bases lying between them. DNA of the CDR3: TGTGCCAGCAGCCCAAGGGGGAAGGCCTACAATGAGCAGTTCTTC. This sequence encodes CASSPRGKAYNEQFF.

This chain connects TRBV27 to TRBJ1-5; D is perhaps TRBD1 (5 bases). The CDR3 contains 15 residues. V was trimmed by 4 bases and J by 0 bases, leaving 10 bases between them. Germline V lookup: CDR1 MNHEY, CDR2 SMNVEV (reference sequence). In DNA, the CDR3 is TGTGCCAGCAGTTCAAAAGGGGCTAGCAATCAGCCCCAGCATTTT. Translating it yields CASSSKGASNQPQHF.

V gene TRBV5-1 combines with J gene TRBJ2-3; 9 nucleotides match TRBD1. The CDR3 loop spans 16 amino acids. Germline trimming cut 4 bases from V and 4 bases from J; bases unmatched to any gene: 10. Per the germline V gene, CDR1 is SGHRS and CDR2 is YFSETQ. DNA for the CDR3: TGCGCCAGCAGCCCCCGGGGGGACAGGGTTCCAGATACGCAGTATTTT. It specifies CASSPRGDRVPDTQYF.

This clone was seen only a few times. The CDR3 protein is CSVKRAGTGELFF. The CDR3 region has the DNA TGCAGCGTTAAAAGGGCGGGCACCGGGGAGCTGTTTTTT. V usage is TRBV29-1 and J usage is TRBJ2-2, with D possibly TRBD2 on 5 matching bases. The CDR3 is 13 amino acids. The germline V gene has CDR1 SQVTM and CDR2 ANQGSEA. Trimming took off 5 bases at V and 4 bases at J, with 11 bases between the two ends.

This chain links TRBV9 with TRBJ2-3; 7 bases are a match to TRBD1. CDR1 is SGDLS, CDR2 YYNGEE, per germline. The junction had 3 bases not matched to a gene; V was cut back by 0 bases and J by 2 bases. The CDR3 covers 15 residues. The CDR3 sequence: CASSVAGQHTDTQYF. CDR3 nucleotides: TGTGCCAGCAGCGTAGCGGGACAGCACACAGATACGCAGTATTTT.

This sequence joins TRBV27 and TRBJ2-1; no reliable D call. The CDR3 length is 14 residues. The V end was cut by 7 bases, the J end by 6 bases, with 16 bases between. The germline V gene has CDR1 MNHEY and CDR2 SMNVEV (reference sequence). This CDR3 is CASTRTGSRNEQFF. The CDR3 nucleotides are TGTGCCAGCACCCGCACCGGGTCTCGCAATGAGCAGTTCTTC.

CDR3 in amino acids: CASSLTLTSGNTDTQYF. CDR3 bases: TGCGCCAGCAGCTTGACCCTGACTAGCGGAAACACAGATACGCAGTATTTT. The chain uses TRBV5-1 and TRBJ2-3; 9 bases align to TRBD2. CDR3 length equals 17 residues. Germline lookup yields CDR1 SGHRS and CDR2 YFSETQ. V lost 1 base to trimming and J lost 2 bases; unmatched junction nucleotides: 8. Full variable domain (outside the CDR3, taken from reference TRBV5-1 and TRBJ2-3): KAGVTQTPRYLIKTRGQQVTLSCSPISGHRSVSWYQQTPGQGLQFLFEYFSETQRNKGNFPGRFSGRQFSNSRSEMNVSTLELGDSALYLCASSLTLTSGNTDTQYFGPGTRLTVL.

V and J are TRBV30 and TRBJ2-1; D possibly corresponds to TRBD2 (6 bases). The CDR3 sequence is 16 residues long. Germline V gene lookup returns CDR1 GTSNPN and CDR2 SVGIG (reference sequence). Trimming shortened V by 1 base and J by 3 bases, and 16 bases separated the two germline ends. CDR3 coding DNA: TGTGCCTGGAGTGCCCCGGAGGGACGGGACTACAATGAGCAGTTCTTC. Translated, it gives CAWSAPEGRDYNEQFF.

The chain links TRBV28 to TRBJ2-3; D gene ambiguous. This CDR3 has 11 residues. Germline CDR1 is MDHEN and CDR2 is SYDVKM. Trimming shortened V by 3 bases and J by 7 bases, and 5 bases separated the two germline ends. CDR3 loop: CASSFGNTQYF. The CDR3 nucleotides are TGTGCCAGCAGTTTCGGTAATACGCAGTATTTT.

The chain links TRBV19 to TRBJ2-3, with D possibly TRBD2 on 7 matching bases. CDR1 and CDR2 (germline): LNHDA, SQIVND (reference sequence). This CDR3 is built from 14 residues. V shed 4 bases and J shed 3 bases, with 11 bases lying between them. The CDR3 sequence is CASSTSGTTDTQYF. In DNA, the CDR3 is TGTGCCAGTAGTACCAGCGGGACAACAGATACGCAGTATTTT.